This entry lists 23 T cell receptor beta chains sequenced from one sample in a study of identical twins. MiXCR, applied by TCRdb to the 5' RACE reads, yields one record per CDR3 protein. The table lists around 670,000 distinct CDR3 sequences, roughly 6.2% of them singletons. The sample was naive T cells sorted from blood. The receptors shown here come from a man aged 18 to 30 in good health.

The gene calls are TRBV7-8 and TRBJ2-1; TRBD2 is a possible D gene (5 bases). V lost 5 bases, J lost 1 base, and 21 bases lay in between. This CDR3 comprises 18 residues. CDR1 SGHVS and CDR2 FQNEAQ come from the germline V gene. The CDR3 spells CASSPNFAGEQSYNEQFF. The CDR3 DNA is TGTGCCAGCAGCCCTAATTTCGCGGGCGAACAATCCTACAATGAGCAGTTCTTC.

This clonotype has at least ten counts. The chain employs TRBV10-3 and TRBJ2-1; 8 bases map to TRBD2. This CDR3 is built from 16 residues. Germline V CDR1 and CDR2: ENHRY, SYGVKD. V lost 3 bases to trimming and J lost 7 bases; unmatched junction nucleotides: 11. CDR3 region: CAISDKREYPWNEQFF. CDR3 bases: TGTGCCATCAGTGATAAGCGGGAGTACCCCTGGAATGAGCAGTTCTTC.

This clonotype occurred many times. The chain recombines TRBV6-1 with TRBJ1-4, with 8 bases that match TRBD1. CDR1 and CDR2 from the germline V gene are MNHNS and SASEGT. The length of the CDR3 is 19 residues. Trimming at V came to 5 bases and at J to 6 bases, leaving 20 bases not matched to a gene. CDR3 residues: CASSTLRDRHKGGDEKLFF. The DNA of the CDR3 is TGTGCCAGCAGTACCCTCCGGGACAGGCACAAGGGAGGGGATGAAAAACTGTTTTTT.

The chain combines TRBV11-2 with TRBJ2-3; 8 bases map to TRBD2. V trimming: 4 bases; J trimming: 6 bases; junction bases outside the gene matches: 12. Germline values: CDR1 SGHAT, CDR2 FQNNGV. This CDR3 has 16 amino acids. In DNA form, the CDR3 reads TGTGCCAGCAGCTCCCTGGGAGCGGGAGAACGGGATACGCAGTATTTT. This translates into CASSSLGAGERDTQYF.

The rearrangement joins TRBV7-6 to TRBJ2-1, with 9 nucleotides matching TRBD2. Per the germline V gene, CDR1 is SGHVS and CDR2 is FNYEAQ. The CDR3 consists of 15 residues. After removal of 1 base from V and 6 bases from J, the junction contained 4 bases not matched to a gene. CDR3 in amino acids: CASSLGTSVSNEQFF. The CDR3 nucleotides read TGTGCCAGCAGCTTAGGGACTAGCGTCTCCAATGAGCAGTTCTTC.

This clonotype has a count of ten or more. This chain links TRBV7-2 with TRBJ1-2; no reliable D call. CDR3 length equals 14 residues. Germline V gene sequence: CDR1 SGHTA, CDR2 FQGNSA. Trimming cost V 1 base and J 8 bases, with 14 bases left between them. This chain's CDR3 is CASSLESGSGGYTF. The CDR3, as DNA: TGTGCCAGCAGCTTAGAATCGGGCAGTGGAGGCTACACCTTC.

This clonotype was observed at least ten times. CDR3 nucleotides: TGCGCCAGCAGCCGGGCTCCGCGGGACCGCACAGATACGCAGTATTTT. This translates into CASSRAPRDRTDTQYF. The gene calls are TRBV5-1 and TRBJ2-3; D perhaps matches TRBD2 (6 bases). CDR1 is SGHRS, CDR2 YFSETQ, per germline. V dropped 4 bases and J dropped 1 base, with 16 bases sitting between them. The CDR3 is made up of 16 amino acids.

This clonotype was detected ten times or more. The chain carries TRBV12-3 or TRBV12-4 and TRBJ1-1; D gene unclear. Trimming removed 5 bases at V and 1 base at J, with 11 bases between. The CDR3 runs to 14 residues. The CDR3 DNA reads TGTGCCAGCAGTCTCGGAGCACAGAACACTGAAGCTTTCTTT. Translating gives CASSLGAQNTEAFF.

This clonotype was seen repeatedly, ten times or more. This chain uses TRBV5-5 with TRBJ2-7, with 10 nucleotides matching TRBD2. From germline, CDR1 is SGHKS and CDR2 YYEKEE (reference sequence). The CDR3 is made up of 15 amino acids. V was pared by 2 bases and J by 3 bases, with 5 bases of the junction left unmatched. CDR3 nucleotide sequence: TGTGCCAGCAGCTTTTCTAGCGGGAGAATCTACGAGCAGTACTTC. Amino acid sequence: CASSFSSGRIYEQYF. The variable domain in full, completed from reference TRBV5-5 and TRBJ2-7, reads DAGVTQSPTHLIKTRGQQVTLRCSPISGHKSVSWYQQVLGQGPQFIFQYYEKEERGRGNFPDRFSARQFPNYSSELNVNALLLGDSALYLCASSFSSGRIYEQYFGPGTRLTVT.

This clonotype has ten or more counts. The genes are TRBV4-2 and TRBJ2-6; D ambiguous. V was trimmed by 0 bases and J by 2 bases, leaving 8 bases between them. Looked up from germline, CDR1 is LGHNA and CDR2 is YNFKEQ. The CDR3 has 16 residues. The CDR3 DNA reads as TGTGCCAGCAGCCAAGAGTCGACGGCTGGGGCCAACGTCCTGACTTTC. It translates to CASSQESTAGANVLTF.

The rearrangement links TRBV30 to TRBJ2-3; 13 positions agree with TRBD2. The CDR3 extends over 17 amino acids. Germline trimming cut 7 bases from V and 0 bases from J; bases unmatched to any gene: 10. CDR1 is GTSNPN and CDR2 is SVGIG in the germline V gene (reference sequence). The CDR3 DNA sequence: TGTGCCTCTACGGGACTAGCGGGAAGCGGGAGCACAGATACGCAGTATTTT. Amino acid sequence: CASTGLAGSGSTDTQYF.

The V and J genes are TRBV6-1 and TRBJ1-6, with TRBD1 identical over 7 bases. The CDR3 spans 14 residues. Germline loops: CDR1 MNHNS, CDR2 SASEGT. The V and J ends lost 6 bases and 5 bases, in that order; junction bases with no gene match: 4. The CDR3 region has the DNA TGTGCCAGCAGCACCCAGGGGGATAATTCACCCCTCCACTTT. Residues: CASSTQGDNSPLHF.

This clonotype has a count of ten or more. The chain is built from TRBV12-3 or TRBV12-4 and TRBJ2-1; 10 bases fit TRBD2. The CDR3 spans 16 residues. Trimming removed 6 bases from V and 2 bases from J; junction bases left unmatched: 7. This CDR3 reads CASRKGLARPYNEQFF. For the CDR3, the DNA is TGTGCCAGCAGAAAGGGACTAGCGCGCCCCTACAATGAGCAGTTCTTC.

The table lists this clonotype with a few counts. The chain has TRBV27 and TRBJ2-7; D is unresolved. With 5 bases removed from V and 6 bases from J, the gap between germline ends came to 14 bases. This CDR3 contains 13 residues. Germline CDR1 MNHEY, CDR2 SMNVEV (reference sequence). The CDR3 nucleotides read TGTGCCAGCAGTCCCCATACCGGTGGCGAGCAGTACTTC. This codes for CASSPHTGGEQYF.

In this sample, this clonotype turned up many times. The chain combines TRBV4-3 with TRBJ1-6; D gene ambiguous. Deletions cut 0 bases from V and 9 bases from J, with 6 bases between. The CDR3 sequence is 13 residues long. Germline V gene sequence: CDR1 LGHNA, CDR2 YSLEER. The CDR3 bases are TGCGCCAGCAGCCAAGATCCCACTTCACCCCTCCACTTT. It is translated as CASSQDPTSPLHF.

The J gene is TRBJ1-6, the V gene TRBV25-1, with D uncertain. Per the germline V gene, CDR1 is MGHDK and CDR2 is SYGVNS. This CDR3 has 13 amino acids. V lost 8 bases to trimming and J lost 14 bases, with 19 bases between them. CDR3 bases: TGTGCCAGCGTTGGACCGAACAAGCTCTCCCTCCACTTT. It specifies CASVGPNKLSLHF. The full variable domain, rest sourced from reference TRBV25-1 and TRBJ1-6, is EADIYQTPRYLVIGTGKKITLECSQTMGHDKMYWYQQDPGMELHLIHYSYGVNSTEKGDLSSESTVSRIRTEHFPLTLESARPSHTSQYLCASVGPNKLSLHFGNGTRLTVT.

This clonotype was counted between two and nine times. The V gene is TRBV7-2, the J gene TRBJ2-2; D may be TRBD1 or TRBD2 (5 bases each). CDR3 length: 18 amino acids. The germline V gene has CDR1 SGHTA and CDR2 FQGNSA. V lost 0 bases to trimming and J lost 0 bases, with 14 bases between them. This CDR3 reads CASSLAPGRTTNTGELFF. In DNA form, the CDR3 reads TGTGCCAGCAGCTTAGCCCCGGGACGGACCACGAACACCGGGGAGCTGTTTTTT.

This clonotype was counted ten times or more. The chain joins TRBV7-9 to TRBJ2-3; 11 nucleotides match TRBD1. Germline loops: CDR1 SEHNR, CDR2 FQNEAQ (reference sequence). This CDR3 is built from 16 residues. The J segment lost 4 bases and the V segment lost 1 base, leaving 4 bases of the junction unmatched. In DNA form, the CDR3 reads TGTGCCAGCAGCTTAGGGACAGGGGGCCTTCCAGATACGCAGTATTTT. Amino acid sequence: CASSLGTGGLPDTQYF. The whole variable domain, filled in from reference TRBV7-9 and TRBJ2-3, reads DTGVSQNPRHKITKRGQNVTFRCDPISEHNRLYWYRQTLGQGPEFLTYFQNEAQLEKSRLLSDRFSAERPKGSFSTLEIQRTEQGDSAMYLCASSLGTGGLPDTQYFGPGTRLTVL.

This clonotype has a count of ten or more. The CDR3 DNA follows: TGTGCCACCAGCAACCCCACTGATTATGAGCAGTTCTTC. Translated, it gives CATSNPTDYEQFF. This chain joins TRBV15 and TRBJ2-1, with D uncertain. Germline CDR1 reads LNHNV; CDR2 reads YYDKDF (reference sequence). Trimming removed 4 bases at V and 8 bases at J, with 12 bases between. The CDR3 has 13 amino acids. The full variable domain, with the rest looked up from reference TRBV15 and TRBJ2-1, is DAMVIQNPRYQVTQFGKPVTLSCSQTLNHNVMYWYQQKSSQAPKLLFHYYDKDFNNEADTPDNFQSRRPNTSFCFLDIRSPGLGDTAMYLCATSNPTDYEQFFGPGTRLTVL.

This clonotype was seen many times. The chain carries TRBV7-8 and TRBJ1-5; TRBD1 matches at 8 bases. Trimming took 5 bases from V and 4 from J; bases not matched to a gene: 10. This CDR3 comprises 16 residues. Germline assignment: CDR1 SGHVS and CDR2 FQNEAQ. CDR3 region: CASSQDRGPWNQPQHF. In nucleotides, the CDR3 is TGTGCCAGCAGCCAAGACAGGGGCCCATGGAATCAGCCCCAGCATTTT.

At least ten counts were recorded for this clonotype. As DNA, the CDR3 is TGTGCCAGCAGCCTATGGGCCGGGAACACCGGGGAGCTGTTTTTT. Protein: CASSLWAGNTGELFF. The V call is TRBV3-1, the J call TRBJ2-2; D unresolved. CDR1 and CDR2 (germline): LGHDT, YNNKEL (reference sequence). CDR3 size: 15 residues. V was pared by 4 bases and J by 1 base, with 10 bases between.

The rearrangement uses TRBV5-1 and TRBJ2-5; 9 bases are shared with TRBD2. The CDR3 runs to 15 residues. Germline V gene sequence: CDR1 SGHRS, CDR2 YFSETQ. V lost 4 bases, J lost 3 bases, and 7 bases stayed unmatched. This CDR3 reads CASSRSPSGEETQYF. CDR3 sequence (DNA): TGCGCCAGCAGCCGGTCGCCTAGCGGGGAAGAGACCCAGTACTTC.

A remark on this clonotype: This may be a read error: a much more frequent sequence differs by one nucleotide. The CDR3 does not end in the conserved phenylalanine or tryptophan, so this is likely a read error. V is TRBV27 and J is TRBJ2-7; a possible D gene is TRBD1 (5 bases). The CDR3 spans 14 residues. The V and J ends lost 4 bases and 5 bases respectively, with 15 bases between them. Per the germline V gene, CDR1 is MNHEY and CDR2 is SMNVEV (reference sequence). As DNA, the CDR3 is TGTGCCAGCAGTTCCACGGACACTTTCCACGAGCAGTACCTC. It codes for CASSSTDTFHEQYL.